In its sample, the clone carrying this TCR beta chain was seen many times. The germline gives CDR1 LGHDT, CDR2 YNNKEL (reference sequence). V was clipped by 0 bases and J by 5 bases, with 20 bases between them. This CDR3 has 18 residues. The source material, RNA transcripts, was used to amplify TCR beta CDR3 regions. With the HTBI primer set, the TCR CDR3 went through a first round of RT-PCR. TCRdb redid the calling of the multiplex PCR reads with MiXCR, one entry per CDR3 protein. The repertoire includes approximately 600,000 distinct CDR3 sequences, approximately 15% of them detected once, and about 5.8% sits in the top ten. This sample is drawn from a study of T cells in Graves' hyperthyroidism and ophthalmopathy.

Sequences were obtained from blood. V gene TRBV3-1 combines with J gene TRBJ1-5; the D is unclear. This sequence was found in a woman aged 25 to 45 with Graves' hyperthyroidism that later progressed to Graves' ophthalmopathy. The DNA for the CDR3 is TGTGCCAGCAGCCAAGATCCGGCGGGCACCACATTCGATCAGCCCCAGCATTTT. Its protein product is CASSQDPAGTTFDQPQHF.